These 25 T cell receptor beta chains originate from one sample sequenced in a study of T-cell reconstitution after alpha-beta-depleted transplantation in children. This sample's TCRbeta library carried unique molecular identifier barcodes. TCRdb independently ran MiXCR on the PCR reads; one entry per CDR3 protein. The sample has hundreds of thousands of distinct CDR3 sequences; approximately 9.6% are singletons. Material: PBMCs from the stem cell graft donor, obtained from the stem cell graft. These receptor sequences come from a human donor who donated a stem cell graft to a child with SCID.

Only a few counts were recorded for this clonotype. This chain links TRBV6-4 with TRBJ2-1; TRBD2 aligns across 8 bases. This CDR3 spans 16 amino acids. Germline trimming cut 2 bases from V and 7 bases from J; bases unmatched to any gene: 10. The germline V gene has CDR1 MRHNA and CDR2 SNTAGT. This chain's CDR3 is CASSDRGGPGENEQFF. As DNA, the CDR3 is TGTGCCAGCAGTGACCGGGGGGGGCCCGGAGAGAATGAGCAGTTCTTC.

On this clonotype itself: Sequence at one end of the junction differs from germline and may be a read error. The V call is TRBV28, the J call TRBJ1-2, with D hard to call. The germline gives CDR1 MDHEN, CDR2 SYDVKM. This CDR3 spans 9 amino acids. CDR3 protein: CAGSLPYTF. CDR3 DNA sequence: TGTGCCGGCAGTTTACCCTACACCTTC.

At least ten counts were recorded for this clonotype. The chain employs TRBV5-1 and TRBJ2-7; the match to TRBD2 covers 9 bases. Germline CDR1 SGHRS, CDR2 YFSETQ. V lost 2 bases to trimming and J lost 0 bases; unmatched junction nucleotides: 3. The CDR3 totals 15 residues. The CDR3 reads CASSFGSGGSYEQYF. The CDR3 nucleotides read TGCGCCAGCAGCTTCGGTAGCGGGGGCTCCTACGAGCAGTACTTC.

The table lists this clonotype with a few counts. V and J are TRBV2 and TRBJ1-5, with a tentative D call TRBD1 (5 bases). Germline CDR1 SNHLY, CDR2 FYNNEI. This CDR3 is 15 amino acids long. V lost 4 bases and J lost 0, with 10 bases in between. CDR3 coding DNA: TGTGCCAGCAGTGGGGGGGTTTATAGCAATCAGCCCCAGCATTTT. Protein sequence: CASSGGVYSNQPQHF.

The chain joins TRBV5-1 to TRBJ2-3, with 10 bases fitting TRBD1. CDR3 length: 16 amino acids. V lost 5 bases to trimming and J lost 5 bases; unmatched junction nucleotides: 11. CDR1 and CDR2 from the germline V gene are SGHRS and YFSETQ. CDR3 region: CASSLFGGTGEDTQYF. CDR3 in DNA: TGCGCCAGCAGTTTGTTTGGGGGGACAGGGGAAGATACGCAGTATTTT. The whole variable domain, remainder taken from reference TRBV5-1 and TRBJ2-3, is KAGVTQTPRYLIKTRGQQVTLSCSPISGHRSVSWYQQTPGQGLQFLFEYFSETQRNKGNFPGRFSGRQFSNSRSEMNVSTLELGDSALYLCASSLFGGTGEDTQYFGPGTRLTVL.

As for this clonotype: One junction end disagrees with the germline gene, perhaps due to a read error. This chain uses TRBV13 with TRBJ2-1, with 9 bases that match TRBD2. This CDR3 region has 18 residues. Germline loops: CDR1 PRHDT, CDR2 FYEKMQ (reference sequence). Here the CDR3 reads CAISLYGLGAGGHNEQFF. The CDR3 DNA follows: TGTGCCATCAGCTTGTATGGCCTTGGAGCGGGGGGCCACAATGAGCAGTTCTTC.

This clonotype was seen a handful of times. The rearrangement joins TRBV7-9 to TRBJ1-1, with a possible D match to TRBD1 (5 bases). The germline V gene encodes CDR1 SEHNR and CDR2 FQNEAQ (reference sequence). This CDR3 has 13 amino acids. Trimming removed 6 bases at V and 1 base at J, with 9 bases between. The CDR3 DNA sequence: TGTGCCAGCAGGCCTCAGGGGAACACTGAAGCTTTCTTT. Translation gives CASRPQGNTEAFF.

This clonotype was detected only a few times. CDR3 amino acids: CASSLGAGGSQETQYF. The CDR3 nucleotides read TGTGCCAGCAGCTTAGGGGCAGGGGGGTCTCAAGAGACCCAGTACTTC. This chain connects TRBV5-6 to TRBJ2-5, with a weak D call TRBD1 (7 bases). The germline V gene has CDR1 SGHDT and CDR2 YYEEEE. V lost 2 bases and J lost 2, with 16 bases in between. This CDR3 region has 16 residues.

This chain connects TRBV29-1 to TRBJ2-7, with TRBD2 as a possible D gene (5 bases). The CDR3 has 12 amino acids. From germline, CDR1 is SQVTM and CDR2 ANQGSEA. Trimming took 6 bases from V and 6 from J, leaving 15 bases between them. The CDR3 reads CSVERERGEQYF. DNA for the CDR3: TGCAGCGTAGAAAGGGAACGGGGCGAGCAGTACTTC.

The rearrangement uses TRBV9 and TRBJ2-7; D gene unclear. CDR1 is SGDLS, CDR2 YYNGEE, per germline. This CDR3 is 13 amino acids long. Trimming stripped 1 base from V and 5 bases from J, with 10 bases between. The CDR3 nucleotides are TGTGCCAGCAGCGTACTGGGGTTCGACGAGCAGTACTTC. It specifies CASSVLGFDEQYF.

This clonotype turned up a few times. The chain has TRBV12-3 or TRBV12-4 and TRBJ2-7; D is uncertain. This CDR3 region has 15 residues. The V end lost 1 base, the J end lost 3 bases, and 13 bases lay between the germline ends. CDR3 residues: CASSLGLGKFYEQYF. The CDR3 DNA sequence: TGTGCCAGCAGTTTAGGTTTAGGGAAGTTCTACGAGCAGTACTTC.

The table lists this clonotype with a few counts. The J gene is TRBJ2-2, the V gene TRBV2; 12 bases are shared with TRBD1. CDR1 is SNHLY and CDR2 is FYNNEI in the germline V gene. This CDR3 is built from 16 residues. J was trimmed by 4 bases and V by 6 bases; bases with no gene match: 6. The CDR3: CASRTGTGGGTGELFF. The CDR3 DNA reads as TGTGCCAGCAGGACCGGGACAGGGGGCGGCACCGGGGAGCTGTTTTTT. Based on the CDR3 plus reference TRBV2 and TRBJ2-2, the full variable domain is EPEVTQTPSHQVTQMGQEVILRCVPISNHLYFYWYRQILGQKVEFLVSFYNNEISEKSEIFDDQFSVERPDGSNFTLKIRSTKLEDSAMYFCASRTGTGGGTGELFFGEGSRLTVL.

This clonotype came up many times. The rearrangement uses TRBV12-3 or TRBV12-4 and TRBJ2-2; either TRBD1 or TRBD2 may supply D (5 bases each). The CDR3 extends over 13 amino acids. Trimming took off 11 bases at V and 2 bases at J, with 12 bases between the two ends. CDR3 protein: CAGRDRNTGELFF. The CDR3 nucleotides are TGTGCCGGACGGGACCGAAACACCGGGGAGCTGTTTTTT.

At least ten counts were recorded for this clonotype. In nucleotides, the CDR3 is TGCGCCAGCAGCTTGTGGGACCAGAACACTGAAGCTTTCTTT. The encoded protein is CASSLWDQNTEAFF. This chain joins TRBV5-1 and TRBJ1-1; a weak D match, TRBD1 (5 bases). V was cut by 1 base and J by 1 base, with 8 bases left in between. The CDR3 contains 14 residues. Per germline, CDR1 SGHRS and CDR2 YFSETQ.

This clonotype was seen only a few times. V is TRBV20-1 and J is TRBJ2-7; tentative D call: TRBD1 (5 bases). CDR1 is DFQATT and CDR2 is SNEGSKA in the germline V gene (reference sequence). The CDR3 extends over 15 amino acids. V lost 0 bases and J lost 0, with 12 bases in between. The CDR3 protein is CSARDLYRSSYEQYF. DNA for the CDR3: TGCAGTGCTAGAGATCTTTACAGGAGCTCCTACGAGCAGTACTTC.

The chain joins TRBV7-3 to TRBJ2-2, with 7 bases that match TRBD1. There are 14 residues in the CDR3. The J segment lost 4 bases and the V segment lost 5 bases, leaving 4 bases of the junction unmatched. Germline V CDR1 and CDR2: SGHTA, FQGTGA. CDR3 nucleotide sequence: TGTGCCAGCAGCCGGGACAGCTCCACCGGGGAGCTGTTTTTT. This encodes CASSRDSSTGELFF.

This clonotype has a handful of counts. The chain employs TRBV6-1 and TRBJ1-4, with D unresolved. V shed 8 bases and J shed 0 bases, with 7 bases lying between them. Per germline, CDR1 MNHNS and CDR2 SASEGT. This CDR3 spans 13 amino acids. The DNA of the CDR3 is TGTGCCAGCGGGGTGACAACTAATGAAAAACTGTTTTTT. Protein sequence: CASGVTTNEKLFF.

For the CDR3, the DNA is TGCGCCAGCAGCTTTTCTTGGAGTGACGGCTACACCTTC. Translated: CASSFSWSDGYTF. V and J are TRBV5-1 and TRBJ1-2; D remains unclear. The CDR3 loop spans 13 amino acids. The germline V and J ends were trimmed by 2 bases and 8 bases, with 13 bases remaining between them. Germline assignment: CDR1 SGHRS and CDR2 YFSETQ. Based on the CDR3 plus reference TRBV5-1 and TRBJ1-2, the full variable domain is KAGVTQTPRYLIKTRGQQVTLSCSPISGHRSVSWYQQTPGQGLQFLFEYFSETQRNKGNFPGRFSGRQFSNSRSEMNVSTLELGDSALYLCASSFSWSDGYTFGSGTRLTVV.

In its sample, this clonotype was seen a few times. The chain links TRBV5-1 to TRBJ2-1; D not resolved. The CDR3 consists of 14 residues. Trimming took off 2 bases at V and 9 bases at J, with 15 bases between the two ends. Germline assignment: CDR1 SGHRS and CDR2 YFSETQ. CDR3 loop: CASSFPDLSGEQFF. CDR3 DNA sequence: TGCGCCAGCAGCTTCCCGGATTTGAGTGGTGAGCAGTTCTTC.

The chain joins TRBV5-5 to TRBJ2-5; tentatively, D is TRBD1 or TRBD2 (5 bases each). Germline CDR1 and CDR2: SGHKS and YYEKEE (reference sequence). Deletions cut 4 bases from V and 0 bases from J, with 16 bases between. The CDR3 sequence is 16 residues long. The CDR3 DNA reads as TGTGCCAGCAGCGTGTCATGGGGGACGTACCAAGAGACCCAGTACTTC. It translates to CASSVSWGTYQETQYF.

CDR3 sequence: CATSRDAGELNQPQHF. The CDR3 nucleotides are TGTGCCACCAGCAGAGATGCTGGAGAGCTGAATCAGCCCCAGCATTTT. The chain employs TRBV15 and TRBJ1-5; D unresolved. Trimming left V 0 bases short and J 4 bases short, with 13 bases between. This CDR3 has 16 amino acids. Germline-derived CDR1 and CDR2 are LNHNV and YYDKDF (reference sequence).

The rearrangement links TRBV4-2 to TRBJ2-3, with TRBD2 matching over 11 bases. J gave up 6 bases and V 2 bases, and 7 bases lay outside the gene matches. There are 16 residues in the CDR3. Per germline, CDR1 LGHNA and CDR2 YNFKEQ. CDR3 sequence: CASSQRLAGSSDTQYF. CDR3 DNA: TGTGCCAGCAGCCAAAGACTAGCGGGAAGTTCGGATACGCAGTATTTT.

At least ten counts were recorded for this clonotype. This chain links TRBV7-2 with TRBJ1-2; TRBD1 is a possible D gene (5 bases). With 5 bases removed from V and 0 bases from J, the gap between germline ends came to 13 bases. The CDR3 is 15 amino acids. Germline-derived CDR1 and CDR2 are SGHTA and FQGNSA. CDR3 residues: CASSTGTGSNYGYTF. The DNA of the CDR3 is TGTGCCAGCAGCACAGGAACCGGTTCTAACTATGGCTACACCTTC.

Ten or more counts support this clonotype. The V and J genes are TRBV2 and TRBJ1-1, with 7 bases lining up with TRBD1. The CDR3 extends over 13 amino acids. J was trimmed by 5 bases and V by 4 bases; bases with no gene match: 4. The germline V gene has CDR1 SNHLY and CDR2 FYNNEI. The CDR3 DNA reads TGTGCCAGCAGTGGACAGGGAGGGACTGAAGCTTTCTTT. Protein product: CASSGQGGTEAFF. The variable domain in full, with the rest retrieved from reference TRBV2 and TRBJ1-1, is EPEVTQTPSHQVTQMGQEVILRCVPISNHLYFYWYRQILGQKVEFLVSFYNNEISEKSEIFDDQFSVERPDGSNFTLKIRSTKLEDSAMYFCASSGQGGTEAFFGQGTRLTVV.

This clonotype has at least ten counts. V and J are TRBV4-1 and TRBJ2-5; D is unresolved. CDR3 length: 14 residues. Per germline, CDR1 MGHRA and CDR2 YSYEKL. The V end was cut by 4 bases, the J end by 5 bases, with 14 bases between. The CDR3 nucleotides read TGCGCCAGCAGCCCCACGAGTCCCGGGGAGACCCAGTACTTC. Its protein is CASSPTSPGETQYF.